A selection of T cell receptor beta chains follows, all from one sample in a study of CD8+ T cells in alopecia areata. The method was immunoSEQ multiplex PCR; TCRdb's version includes in-frame clones alone and lacks a portion of them. This sample has 150,000 to 200,000 clones, with about three fifths found just once. Sequences were derived from CD4+ T cells sorted from blood, sampled at approximately week 49, from a patient treated with tofacitinib. All receptors come from a human donor with alopecia areata. The CDR3 runs from the conserved cysteine through the conserved F or W. Each record gives: V gene, J gene, D gene, clone size, CDR3 protein, CDR3 DNA. D genes are given only for firm matches. The size of a clone is reported for some rows only, either as once, few or many, or as a class for expanded clones.

V: TRBV4-3; J: TRBJ1-6; D: -; size: -; CDR3: CASSPADSSGNSPLHF; DNA: TGCGCCAGCAGCCCTGCGGACAGCTCTGGAAATTCACCCCTCCACTTT
V: TRBV29-1; J: TRBJ1-1; D: -; size: -; CDR3: CSVEADAGHLEAFF; DNA: TGCAGCGTGGAAGCTGACGCGGGACATCTTGAAGCTTTCTTT
V: TRBV4-2; J: TRBJ1-2; D: -; size: once; CDR3: CASSQPATNYGYTF; DNA: TGTGCCAGCAGCCAACCGGCAACGAACTATGGCTACACCTTC
V: TRBV6-5; J: TRBJ2-5; D: TRBD2; size: -; CDR3: CASSYSSSGGAWAQYF; DNA: TGTGCCAGCAGTTACTCGAGTAGCGGGGGGGCCTGGGCCCAGTACTTC
V: TRBV4-3; J: TRBJ1-2; D: -; size: -; CDR3: CASSQVGSGPDYGYTF; DNA: TGCGCCAGCAGCCAAGTCGGTTCCGGGCCGGATTATGGCTACACCTTC
V: TRBV6-5; J: TRBJ1-2; D: -; size: -; CDR3: CASSSTGTIATF; DNA: TGTGCCAGCAGTTCGACCGGGACAATCGCCACCTTC
V: TRBV15; J: TRBJ2-7; D: -; size: -; CDR3: CATSRDLGAREQYF; DNA: TGTGCCACCAGCAGAGATCTGGGGGCTCGGGAGCAGTACTTC
V: TRBV29-1; J: TRBJ2-3; D: -; size: -; CDR3: CSVLRGTDTQYF; DNA: TGCAGCGTTCTTAGGGGGACAGATACGCAGTATTTT
V: TRBV29-1; J: TRBJ2-5; D: -; size: few; CDR3: CSVRQTQETQYF; DNA: TGCAGCGTTCGGCAGACCCAAGAGACCCAGTACTTC
V: TRBV30; J: TRBJ1-1; D: -; size: -; CDR3: CAWTREWLTEAFF; DNA: TGTGCCTGGACCCGCGAGTGGCTTACTGAAGCTTTCTTT
V: TRBV15; J: TRBJ1-2; D: -; size: once; CDR3: CATSSAQAGFGGYTF; DNA: TGTGCCACCAGCAGTGCTCAAGCAGGGTTTGGTGGCTACACCTTC
V: TRBV30; J: TRBJ1-2; D: -; size: -; CDR3: CAWSAMSNYGYTF; DNA: TGTGCCTGGAGTGCCATGTCTAACTATGGCTACACCTTC
V: TRBV7-2; J: TRBJ1-1; D: -; size: once; CDR3: CASSSQRVEAFF; DNA: TGTGCCAGCAGCTCCCAAAGAGTAGAAGCTTTCTTT
V: TRBV18; J: TRBJ2-1; D: TRBD2; size: -; CDR3: CASSPVTGGDPMDEQFF; DNA: TGTGCCAGCTCACCAGTCACCGGGGGGGACCCTATGGATGAGCAGTTCTTC
V: TRBV30; J: TRBJ2-1; D: -; size: -; CDR3: CAWSGDYNEQFF; DNA: TGTGCCTGGAGCGGGGACTACAATGAGCAGTTCTTC
V: TRBV5-8; J: TRBJ2-5; D: TRBD1; size: -; CDR3: CASRDRDGETQYF; DNA: TGTGCCAGCAGAGACAGGGATGGAGAGACCCAGTACTTC
V: TRBV2; J: TRBJ2-3; D: -; size: -; CDR3: CASSEGGGLTDTQYF; DNA: TGTGCCAGCAGTGAAGGCGGGGGCCTCACAGATACGCAGTATTTT
V: TRBV14; J: TRBJ2-5; D: -; size: -; CDR3: CASSLHTGLLETQYF; DNA: TGTGCCAGCAGCCTTCATACAGGGTTGCTGGAGACCCAGTACTTC
V: TRBV4-1; J: TRBJ2-7; D: TRBD1; size: -; CDR3: CASSQGPPGTGGLDEQYF; DNA: TGCGCCAGCAGCCAAGGTCCCCCGGGGACAGGGGGTCTTGACGAGCAGTACTTC
V: TRBV6-5; J: TRBJ2-3; D: TRBD2; size: -; CDR3: CASSLRGVSVLQYF; DNA: TGTGCCAGCAGTTTACGGGGGGTCAGCGTTCTGCAGTATTTT
V: TRBV4-1; J: TRBJ1-4; D: -; size: -; CDR3: CASSQDWGRGEKLFF; DNA: TGCGCCAGCAGCCAAGATTGGGGGCGCGGAGAAAAACTGTTTTTT
V: TRBV15; J: TRBJ2-7; D: -; size: -; CDR3: CATSRPGQSYEQYF; DNA: TGTGCCACCAGCAGGCCTGGACAGTCCTACGAGCAGTACTTC
V: TRBV5-1; J: TRBJ2-3; D: -; size: -; CDR3: CASSVGVSDTQYF; DNA: TGCGCCAGCAGCGTCGGGGTCTCAGATACGCAGTATTTT
V: TRBV9; J: TRBJ1-4; D: TRBD1; size: -; CDR3: CASSVKQGAKEKLFF; DNA: TGTGCCAGCAGCGTCAAACAGGGGGCAAAGGAAAAACTGTTTTTT
V: TRBV2; J: TRBJ2-7; D: -; size: -; CDR3: CASSLERREQYF; DNA: TGTGCCAGCAGCTTAGAGAGACGCGAGCAGTACTTC
V: TRBV2; J: TRBJ2-7; D: -; size: -; CDR3: CASYSDREAHEQYF; DNA: TGTGCCAGTTACTCTGACAGGGAGGCTCACGAGCAGTACTTC
V: TRBV27; J: TRBJ1-2; D: TRBD1; size: once; CDR3: CASSSLGQGARGYTF; DNA: TGTGCCAGCAGTTCCCTGGGGCAGGGGGCGCGAGGCTACACCTTC
V: TRBV7-2; J: TRBJ2-2; D: TRBD1; size: -; CDR3: CASSGRQGANTGELFF; DNA: TGTGCCAGCAGCGGCCGACAGGGGGCGAACACCGGGGAGCTGTTTTTT
V: TRBV6-1; J: TRBJ1-1; D: -; size: -; CDR3: CASSDPRGRDTEAFF; DNA: TGTGCCAGCAGTGATCCCCGGGGACGGGACACTGAAGCTTTCTTT
V: TRBV29-1; J: TRBJ1-2; D: -; size: -; CDR3: CSASQDGYTF; DNA: TGCAGCGCCTCCCAGGATGGCTACACCTTC
V: TRBV30; J: TRBJ1-1; D: -; size: -; CDR3: CAWVTRQRNTEAFF; DNA: TGTGCCTGGGTGACGCGACAGAGGAACACTGAAGCTTTCTTT
V: TRBV5-1; J: TRBJ1-4; D: -; size: -; CDR3: CASSRDTNEKLFF; DNA: TGCGCCAGCAGCCGGGATACCAATGAAAAACTGTTTTTT
V: TRBV11-1; J: TRBJ2-7; D: TRBD1; size: once; CDR3: CASSLSGQGGDEQYF; DNA: TGTGCCAGCAGCTTGTCGGGACAGGGGGGCGACGAGCAGTACTTC
V: TRBV9; J: TRBJ2-2; D: -; size: -; CDR3: CASSLAGGELFF; DNA: TGTGCCAGCAGCTTGGCAGGCGGGGAGCTGTTTTTT
V: TRBV29-1; J: TRBJ2-4; D: -; size: -; CDR3: CSVVEGITKNIQYF; DNA: TGCAGCGTTGTGGAGGGTATAACCAAAAACATTCAGTACTTC
V: TRBV30; J: TRBJ1-2; D: -; size: -; CDR3: CAWSVRIFVGAKQGYTF; DNA: TGTGCCTGGAGTGTACGCATATTTGTAGGGGCGAAGCAAGGCTACACCTTC
V: TRBV30; J: TRBJ2-3; D: -; size: -; CDR3: CAWSRGAINTDTQYF; DNA: TGTGCCTGGAGTCGGGGGGCCATAAATACAGATACGCAGTATTTT
V: TRBV29-1; J: TRBJ2-3; D: -; size: -; CDR3: CSVEAVWGGGDTQYF; DNA: TGCAGCGTTGAAGCGGTATGGGGTGGTGGAGATACGCAGTATTTT
V: TRBV5-1; J: TRBJ2-5; D: -; size: once; CDR3: CASSLPGRDQETQYF; DNA: TGCGCCAGCAGCTTGCCGGGGCGCGACCAAGAGACCCAGTACTTC
V: TRBV29-1; J: TRBJ1-6; D: -; size: -; CDR3: CSVGEQPNSPLHF; DNA: TGCAGCGTTGGAGAACAGCCGAATTCACCCCTCCACTTT
V: TRBV6-1; J: TRBJ2-3; D: -; size: -; CDR3: CASSDLTDTQYF; DNA: TGTGCCAGCAGTGACCTCACAGATACGCAGTATTTT
V: TRBV5-1; J: TRBJ1-1; D: TRBD1; size: -; CDR3: CASSKGGQGVRAFF; DNA: TGCGCCAGCAGCAAAGGTGGACAGGGGGTGCGCGCTTTCTTT
V: TRBV7-2; J: TRBJ2-1; D: TRBD2; size: -; CDR3: CASSRTSGTANEQFF; DNA: TGTGCCAGCAGCCGGACTAGCGGTACAGCCAATGAGCAGTTCTTC
V: TRBV9; J: TRBJ1-2; D: -; size: few; CDR3: CASSTGTGSYGYTF; DNA: TGTGCCAGCAGCACGGGCACAGGTTCCTATGGCTACACCTTC
V: TRBV18; J: TRBJ1-1; D: -; size: few; CDR3: CASSPGGAYTEAFF; DNA: TGTGCCAGCTCCCCGGGGGGCGCATACACTGAAGCTTTCTTT
V: TRBV29-1; J: TRBJ1-2; D: TRBD1; size: -; CDR3: CSVGADRVNGYTF; DNA: TGCAGCGTTGGGGCGGACAGGGTGAACGGCTACACCTTC
V: TRBV9; J: TRBJ1-3; D: -; size: few; CDR3: CASSVGTGNTIYF; DNA: TGTGCCAGCAGCGTTGGGACTGGAAACACCATATATTTT
V: TRBV29-1; J: TRBJ1-1; D: -; size: -; CDR3: CSVQGQGTEAFF; DNA: TGCAGCGTCCAAGGGCAGGGCACTGAAGCTTTCTTT
V: TRBV28; J: TRBJ2-1; D: TRBD2; size: -; CDR3: CAVNGQDSRGGGPSRGNEQFF; DNA: TGTGCCGTCAATGGGCAGGACAGCCGGGGCGGGGGGCCATCTCGTGGCAATGAGCAGTTCTTC
V: TRBV27; J: TRBJ2-7; D: -; size: -; CDR3: CASKPRVEQYF; DNA: TGTGCCAGCAAACCCCGGGTCGAGCAGTACTTC
V: TRBV29-1; J: TRBJ1-1; D: -; size: -; CDR3: CSVEVQGMNTEAFF; DNA: TGCAGCGTTGAAGTACAGGGCATGAACACTGAAGCTTTCTTT
V: TRBV15; J: TRBJ2-7; D: -; size: -; CDR3: CATSRDLGAGYEQYF; DNA: TGTGCCACCAGCAGAGATTTAGGCGCAGGCTACGAGCAGTACTTC
V: TRBV30; J: TRBJ1-6; D: -; size: once; CDR3: CAWSEGSSYNSPLHF; DNA: TGTGCCTGGAGTGAGGGGAGCTCCTATAATTCACCCCTCCACTTT
V: TRBV18; J: TRBJ1-1; D: TRBD1; size: -; CDR3: CASSQGQGNTEAFF; DNA: TGTGCCAGCTCACAGGGACAGGGGAACACTGAAGCTTTCTTT
V: TRBV10-2; J: TRBJ2-5; D: -; size: -; CDR3: CASSAGNPETQYF; DNA: TGCGCCAGCAGTGCGGGGAATCCGGAGACCCAGTACTTC
V: TRBV30; J: TRBJ2-2; D: -; size: few; CDR3: CAWAGHFTGELFF; DNA: TGTGCCTGGGCGGGACACTTCACCGGGGAGCTGTTTTTT
V: TRBV5-1; J: TRBJ2-7; D: -; size: -; CDR3: CASSLGQGGSYEQYF; DNA: TGCGCCAGCAGCTTGGGGCAGGGAGGATCCTACGAGCAGTACTTC
V: TRBV29-1; J: TRBJ1-2; D: TRBD1; size: few; CDR3: CSVEEGQGNGYTF; DNA: TGCAGCGTTGAAGAGGGACAGGGTAATGGCTACACCTTC
V: TRBV15; J: TRBJ2-3; D: -; size: -; CDR3: CATLGLAEEDTQYF; DNA: TGTGCCACCCTGGGCCTAGCCGAGGAAGATACGCAGTATTTT
V: TRBV7-2; J: TRBJ2-1; D: -; size: once; CDR3: CASSLQRYNEQFF; DNA: TGTGCCAGCAGCTTGCAAAGATACAATGAGCAGTTCTTC